This T cell receptor (beta chain) was found in a study of neurological immune-mediated disorders. 5'RACE with 10-nucleotide random UMIs produced the cDNA. MiXCR was run by TCRdb on the 5' RACE reads, yielding one entry per CDR3 protein. The sample records about 17,000 distinct CDR3 sequences, roughly 3% being singletons. The study, taken as a whole, reports: The study found no CDR3 amino acid sequences shared by expanded clones across subjects, suggesting private repertoires in all groups. The most TCR clonal expansion was seen in HTLV-1-associated myelopathy, whereas the least was seen in multiple sclerosis, below the level in healthy controls.

The V gene's germline CDR1 is LGHNA and CDR2 YNFKEQ. With 4 bases removed from V and 2 bases from J, the gap between germline ends came to 11 bases. The CDR3 extends over 14 amino acids. This clonotype was seen repeatedly, ten times or more. Its antigen is not identified. For the sorted libraries, over 950,000 CD4+ or CD8+ T cells were used. The receptor comes from a woman aged 40 to 50 in good health. The material sequenced was CD8+ T cells from blood. The chain has TRBV4-2 and TRBJ1-2, with D possibly being TRBD1 (5 bases). DNA for the CDR3: TGTGCCAGCAGCCCCCGGGGCGGGAACTATGGCTACACCTTC. It codes for CASSPRGGNYGYTF.